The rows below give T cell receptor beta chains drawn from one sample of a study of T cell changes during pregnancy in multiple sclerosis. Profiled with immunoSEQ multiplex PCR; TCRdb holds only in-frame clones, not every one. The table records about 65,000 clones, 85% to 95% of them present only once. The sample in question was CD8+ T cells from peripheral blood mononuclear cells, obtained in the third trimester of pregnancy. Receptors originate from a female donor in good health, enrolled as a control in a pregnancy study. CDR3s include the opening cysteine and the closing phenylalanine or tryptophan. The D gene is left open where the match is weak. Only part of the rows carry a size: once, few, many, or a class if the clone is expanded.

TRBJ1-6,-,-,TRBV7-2,TGTGCCAGCAGCTTAGACAGGGTGAATTCACCCCTCCACTTT,CASSLDRVNSPLHF
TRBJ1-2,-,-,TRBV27,TGTGCCAGCAGTCTACAGGGTTTTGATGGCTACACCTTC,CASSLQGFDGYTF
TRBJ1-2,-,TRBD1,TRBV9,TGTGCCAGCAGCGAAAGGATGACAGGGAACTATGGCTACACCTTC,CASSERMTGNYGYTF
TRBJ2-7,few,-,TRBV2,TGTGCCAGCAGTGGGGCTTTAGGAGGCGAGCAGTACTTC,CASSGALGGEQYF
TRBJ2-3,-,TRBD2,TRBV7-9,TGTGCCAGCAGCCCTCCTAGCGGGGGGGACACAGATACGCAGTATTTT,CASSPPSGGDTDTQYF
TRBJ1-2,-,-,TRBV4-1,TGCGCCAGCAGCGGATCAGGGAACTATGGCTACACCTTC,CASSGSGNYGYTF
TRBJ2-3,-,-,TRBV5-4,TGTGCCACGGGACTTCCCACAGATACGCAGTATTTT,CATGLPTDTQYF
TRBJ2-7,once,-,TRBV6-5,TGTGCCAGCAGTTACTCGAGATCCGTCGTAACCTACGAGCAGTACTTC,CASSYSRSVVTYEQYF
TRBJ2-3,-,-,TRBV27,TGTGCCAGCACCTCGGTGGATACGCAGTATTTT,CASTSVDTQYF
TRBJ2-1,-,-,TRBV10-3,TGTGCCATCAGTGAGTCTGGAGGGGCCGCCCTCTACAATGAGCAGTTCTTC,CAISESGGAALYNEQFF
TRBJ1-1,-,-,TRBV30,TGTGCCTGGAGAGGGAGACTCATGAACACTGAAGCTTTCTTT,CAWRGRLMNTEAFF
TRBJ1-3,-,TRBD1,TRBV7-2,TGTGCCAGCAGCTTACCCGGGACAGGGCTTCTAGGAAACACCATATATTTT,CASSLPGTGLLGNTIYF
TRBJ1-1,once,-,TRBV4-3,TGCGCCAGCAGCCAAGATCCGGAGACCGAAGCTTTCTTT,CASSQDPETEAFF
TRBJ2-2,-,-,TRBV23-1,TGCGCCAGCAGTCAGCCCGACAGGTGGAGCGCCGGGGAGCTGTTTTTT,CASSQPDRWSAGELFF
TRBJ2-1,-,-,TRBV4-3,TGCGCCAGCAGCCAAGGTCAGTACAATGAGCAGTTCTTC,CASSQGQYNEQFF
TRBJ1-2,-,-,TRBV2,TGTGCCATCAGACAGGTGGAGAGGGGCTACACCTTC,CAIRQVERGYTF
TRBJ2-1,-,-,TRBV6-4,TGTGCCAGCAGTGACTCGAGTAACCCACTCTACAATGAGCAGTTCTTC,CASSDSSNPLYNEQFF
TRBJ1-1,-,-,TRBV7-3,TGTGCCAGCAGCCCATACGGGTCCACTGAAGCTTTCTTT,CASSPYGSTEAFF
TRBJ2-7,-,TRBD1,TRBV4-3,TGCGCCAGCAGCCCCGGGACAGGGTCTTATGAGCAGTACTTC,CASSPGTGSYEQYF
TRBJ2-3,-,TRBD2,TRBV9,TGTGCCAGCAGCGTAGAAGGCGGGGGAAGCACAGATACGCAGTATTTT,CASSVEGGGSTDTQYF
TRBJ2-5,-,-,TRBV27,TGTGCCAGCCGGGTTGGGTCTATGTCCCAAGAGACCCAGTACTTC,CASRVGSMSQETQYF
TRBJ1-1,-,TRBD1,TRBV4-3,TGCGCCAGCAGCACCGGGACAGGAGGGGACACTGAAGCTTTCTTT,CASSTGTGGDTEAFF
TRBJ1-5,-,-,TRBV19,TGTGCCAGTAATACAAAACCAGGGACACTCCAGGAACAGCCCCAGCATTTT,CASNTKPGTLQEQPQHF
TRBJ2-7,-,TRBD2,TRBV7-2,TGTGCCAGCAGCATAGCGGGGGGTACCTACGAGCAGTACTTC,CASSIAGGTYEQYF
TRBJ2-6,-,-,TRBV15,TGTGCCACCAGCAGAGACGCGGACACCCACTCTGGGGCCAACGTCCTGACTTTC,CATSRDADTHSGANVLTF
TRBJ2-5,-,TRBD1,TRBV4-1,TGCGCCAGCAGCCAAGGGACAGGGGGAGAGACCCAGTACTTC,CASSQGTGGETQYF
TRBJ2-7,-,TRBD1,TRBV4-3,TGCGCCAGCAGCCAAGATAGGACAGGGCCCTCCTACGAGCAGTACTTC,CASSQDRTGPSYEQYF
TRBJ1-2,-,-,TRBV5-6,TGTGCCAGCAGCTTAGGAACAGGGCGGGATGGCTACACCTTC,CASSLGTGRDGYTF
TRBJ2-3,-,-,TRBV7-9,TGTGCCAGCAGCTTTCGCGGTGGAGATACGCAGTATTTT,CASSFRGGDTQYF